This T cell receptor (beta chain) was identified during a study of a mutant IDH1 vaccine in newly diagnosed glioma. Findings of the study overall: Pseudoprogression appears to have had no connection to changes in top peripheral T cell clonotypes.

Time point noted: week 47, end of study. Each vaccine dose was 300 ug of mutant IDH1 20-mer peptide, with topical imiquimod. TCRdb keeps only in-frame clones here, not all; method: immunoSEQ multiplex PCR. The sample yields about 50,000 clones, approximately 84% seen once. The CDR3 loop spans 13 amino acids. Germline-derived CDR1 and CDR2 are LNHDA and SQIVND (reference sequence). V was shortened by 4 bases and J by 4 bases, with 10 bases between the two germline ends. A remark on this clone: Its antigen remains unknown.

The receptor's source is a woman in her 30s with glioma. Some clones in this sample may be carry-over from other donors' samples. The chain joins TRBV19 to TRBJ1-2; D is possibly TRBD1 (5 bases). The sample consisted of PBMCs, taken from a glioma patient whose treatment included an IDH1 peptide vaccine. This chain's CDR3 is CASSSERGYGYTF. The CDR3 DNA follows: TGTGCCAGTAGTAGTGAAAGGGGCTATGGCTACACCTTC.